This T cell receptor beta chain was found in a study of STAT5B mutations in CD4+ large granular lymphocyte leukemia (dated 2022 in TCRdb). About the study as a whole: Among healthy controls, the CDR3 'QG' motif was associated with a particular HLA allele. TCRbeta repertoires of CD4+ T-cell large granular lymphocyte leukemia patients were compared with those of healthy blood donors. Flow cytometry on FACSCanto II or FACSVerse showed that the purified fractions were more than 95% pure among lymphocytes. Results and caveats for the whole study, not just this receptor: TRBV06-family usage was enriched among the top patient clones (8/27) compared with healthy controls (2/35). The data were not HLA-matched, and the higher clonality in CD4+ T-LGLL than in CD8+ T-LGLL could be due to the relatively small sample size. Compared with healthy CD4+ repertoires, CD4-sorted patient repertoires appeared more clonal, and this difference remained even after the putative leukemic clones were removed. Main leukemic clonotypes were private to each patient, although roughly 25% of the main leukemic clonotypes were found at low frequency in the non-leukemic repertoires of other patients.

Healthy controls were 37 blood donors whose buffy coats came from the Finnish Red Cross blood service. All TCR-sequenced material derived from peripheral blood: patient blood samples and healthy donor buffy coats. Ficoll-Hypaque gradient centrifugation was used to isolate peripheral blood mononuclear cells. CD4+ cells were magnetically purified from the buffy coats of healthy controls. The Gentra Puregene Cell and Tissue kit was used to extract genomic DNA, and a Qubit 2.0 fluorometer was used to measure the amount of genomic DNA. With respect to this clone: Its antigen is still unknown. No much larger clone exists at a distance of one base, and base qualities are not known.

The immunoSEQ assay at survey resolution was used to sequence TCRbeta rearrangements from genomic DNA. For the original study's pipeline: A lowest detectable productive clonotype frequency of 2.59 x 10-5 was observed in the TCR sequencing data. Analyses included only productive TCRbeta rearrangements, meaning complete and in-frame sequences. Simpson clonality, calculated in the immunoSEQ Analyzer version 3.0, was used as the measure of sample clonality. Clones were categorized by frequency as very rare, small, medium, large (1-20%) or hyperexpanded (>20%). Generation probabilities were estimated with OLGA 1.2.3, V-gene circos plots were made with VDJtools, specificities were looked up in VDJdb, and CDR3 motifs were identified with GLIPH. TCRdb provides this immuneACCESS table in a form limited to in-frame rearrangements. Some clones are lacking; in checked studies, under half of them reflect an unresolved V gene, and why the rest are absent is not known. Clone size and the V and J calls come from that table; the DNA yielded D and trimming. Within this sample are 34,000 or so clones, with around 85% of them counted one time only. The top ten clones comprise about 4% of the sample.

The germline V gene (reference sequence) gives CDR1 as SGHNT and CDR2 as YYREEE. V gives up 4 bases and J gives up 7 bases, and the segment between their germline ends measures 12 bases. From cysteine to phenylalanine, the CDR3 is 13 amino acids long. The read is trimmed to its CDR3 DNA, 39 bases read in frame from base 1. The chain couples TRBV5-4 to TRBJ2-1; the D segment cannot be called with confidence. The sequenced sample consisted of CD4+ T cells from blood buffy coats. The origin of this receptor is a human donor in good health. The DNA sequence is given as TGTGCCAGCAGCCGACCCACGGAGAATGAGCAGTTCTTC. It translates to CASSRPTENEQFF.